The rows below give T cell receptor beta chains drawn from one sample of a study of CD8 T cells in ankylosing spondylitis. TCRdb reanalysed the 5' RACE reads using MiXCR and keeps one entry per CDR3 protein. This sample carries more than 150,000 distinct CDR3 sequences, 11% of them seen once, and the ten largest clones take 25% to 30%. Sequences were obtained from blood, either unsorted or a sorted T cell fraction (not recorded which). These receptors originate from a male donor with ankylosing spondylitis or in good health (not recorded which). Each CDR3 is given with its conserved first and last residue. A D gene is named only where the DNA matches it firmly. Clone size, where shown, is once, few, many, or a class for clones that have expanded.

CDR3 length	V gene	clone size	D gene	J gene	CDR3 DNA	CDR3 protein
15	TRBV9	many	.	TRBJ1-3	TGTGCCAGCAGCGTAGATACAGGCTCTGGAAACACCATATATTTT	CASSVDTGSGNTIYF
15	TRBV5-1	many	.	TRBJ2-7	TGCGCCAGCAGCGTCGGGACTCCCACCTCCTACGAGCAGTACTTC	CASSVGTPTSYEQYF
17	TRBV10-3	few	TRBD1	TRBJ2-7	TGTGCCATCAGCGGGGGACAGGGGGCCCCCTCATATTACGAGCAGTACTTC	CAISGGQGAPSYYEQYF
15	TRBV6-4	few	.	TRBJ1-5	TGTGCCAGCAGACCTGACAGGACTAGCAATCAGCCCCAGCATTTT	CASRPDRTSNQPQHF
17	TRBV2	many	.	TRBJ2-7	TGTGCCAGCAGTGTGACAGAGGATTGGGCTGACTCCTACGAGCAGTACTTC	CASSVTEDWADSYEQYF
16	TRBV7-9	.	TRBD2	TRBJ2-1	TGTGCCAGCAGCTCCGCACTAGCGGGAGCGGAAAATGAGCAGTTCTTC	CASSSALAGAENEQFF
15	TRBV12-3/TRBV12-4	many	.	TRBJ2-2	TGTGCCAGCAACTGGGGTTCGGGTATCTCCGGGGAGCTGTTTTTT	CASNWGSGISGELFF
15	TRBV12-3/TRBV12-4	.	.	TRBJ1-1	TGTGCCAGCAGTCCTTCACAGATCATGAACACTGAAGCTTTCTTT	CASSPSQIMNTEAFF
14	TRBV5-1	many	.	TRBJ2-5	TGCGCCAGCAGCTTGGTTTCGGAAGGAGAGACCCAGTACTTC	CASSLVSEGETQYF
11	TRBV28	many	.	TRBJ1-2	TGTGCCAGCAGTTTCGACGGCCGCTACACCTTC	CASSFDGRYTF
13	TRBV5-6	many	.	TRBJ2-4	TGTGCCAGCAGCTTGGCTGGCCAGGACATTCAGTACTTC	CASSLAGQDIQYF
14	TRBV18	few	TRBD1	TRBJ2-7	TGTGCCAGCTCACCAGGGGGACAGATCTACGAGCAGTACTTC	CASSPGGQIYEQYF
14	TRBV29-1	many	.	TRBJ1-1	TGCAGCGTTACCTGGGCAGGGCCGAACACTGAAGCTTTCTTT	CSVTWAGPNTEAFF
19	TRBV29-1	many	TRBD2	TRBJ2-3	TGCAGCGTTCTCCCGGGACTAGCGGGGGGGCTTAAAAGCACAGATACGCAGTATTTT	CSVLPGLAGGLKSTDTQYF
14	TRBV20-1	many	.	TRBJ2-1	TGCAGTGCTTCGCGGGACTGGGGCAACAATGAGCAGTTCTTC	CSASRDWGNNEQFF
12	TRBV29-1	many	.	TRBJ1-1	TGCAGCGTCGTAGACACGAACACTGAAGCTTTCTTT	CSVVDTNTEAFF
15	TRBV11-2	few	TRBD2	TRBJ2-1	TGTGCCAGCAGCTGGGCCAGCGGGAGCGCGAATGAGCAGTTCTTC	CASSWASGSANEQFF
12	TRBV20-1	few	.	TRBJ1-2	TGCAGTGCTGTCGGGGCTAACTATGGCTACACCTTC	CSAVGANYGYTF
14	TRBV12-3/TRBV12-4	few	.	TRBJ2-5	TGTGCCAGCAGTTTAGGAGGGTACCAAGAGACCCAGTACTTC	CASSLGGYQETQYF
13	TRBV27	many	.	TRBJ2-6	TGTGCCAGCAGTAATGCTGGGGCCAACGTCCTGACTTTC	CASSNAGANVLTF
15	TRBV29-1	.	.	TRBJ2-7	TGCAGCGTTGAAGTCGGCGGCAAACCACCCCACGAGCAGTACTTC	CSVEVGGKPPHEQYF
13	TRBV11-2	.	.	TRBJ2-7	TGTGCCAGCAGCTCCGGGATTACCTACGAGCAGTACTTC	CASSSGITYEQYF
18	TRBV5-1	many	.	TRBJ2-5	TGCGCCAGCAGCTTGGCCTCGATCGGTATCCGTGGGCGAGAGACCCAGTACTTC	CASSLASIGIRGRETQYF
15	TRBV15	many	.	TRBJ2-5	TGTGCCACCAGCAGATCACAGGTCGGACGAGAGACCCAGTACTTC	CATSRSQVGRETQYF
15	TRBV20-1	.	.	TRBJ2-7	TGCAGCACCAGGGGAGGGGGGGGCAAACCCTACGAGCAGTACTTC	CSTRGGGGKPYEQYF
12	TRBV20-1	many	TRBD2	TRBJ2-5	TGCAGTGCTAGGGGAGCGGGGGTGACCCAGTACTTC	CSARGAGVTQYF
15	TRBV6-6	many	TRBD1	TRBJ1-1	TGTGCCAGCAGCCCACAGGGGGCGCGGAACACTGAAGCTTTCTTT	CASSPQGARNTEAFF
15	TRBV10-3	few	TRBD2	TRBJ2-1	TGTGCCATCAGGGATCTAGCGGGGGGGCCGAATGAGCAGTTCTTC	CAIRDLAGGPNEQFF
13	TRBV29-1	many	.	TRBJ1-5	TGCAGCGTTGCAGGGATGGGCGGTCAGCCCCAGCATTTT	CSVAGMGGQPQHF
15	TRBV14	few	.	TRBJ2-1	TGTGCCAGCAGCCCTCAGCGAACACTCTACAATGAGCAGTTCTTC	CASSPQRTLYNEQFF
16	TRBV12-3/TRBV12-4	.	TRBD2	TRBJ2-5	TGTGCCAGCAGTTTTCTCCTACGGGGGGGGCAAGAGACCCAGTACTTC	CASSFLLRGGQETQYF
16	TRBV7-6	many	.	TRBJ2-1	TGTGCCAGCAGCTTAGCCCCCTCGGACTTTAGCGATGAGCAGTTCTTC	CASSLAPSDFSDEQFF
13	TRBV12-3/TRBV12-4	many	.	TRBJ1-1	TGTGCCAGCAGGGGGAGGGACCGGCCAAAAGCTTTCTTT	CASRGRDRPKAFF
15	TRBV6-5	few	TRBD1	TRBJ2-5	TGTGCCAGCAGTTATACAGGACAGGCGACGGAGACCCAGTACTTC	CASSYTGQATETQYF
15	TRBV2	.	.	TRBJ2-7	TGTGCCAGCAGGCACCGGACAACATCCCAATCCGAGCAGTACTTC	CASRHRTTSQSEQYF
15	TRBV30	many	TRBD1	TRBJ2-1	TGTGCCTGGAGTGTCGAGAGGGGGCTGTACAATGAGCAGTTCTTC	CAWSVERGLYNEQFF
16	TRBV20-1	many	.	TRBJ2-7	TGCAGTGCTAGAAATCGTGGGGGGGACAGCCCCTACGAGCAGTACTTC	CSARNRGGDSPYEQYF
13	TRBV2	many	.	TRBJ1-2	TGTGCCAGCAGTGGATGGGGGGCAAGCGGCTACACCTTC	CASSGWGASGYTF
12	TRBV20-1	medium-sized	TRBD1	TRBJ2-1	TGCAGTGCTAGAAGGGGGACAGAAGAGCAGTTCTTC	CSARRGTEEQFF